The present T cell receptor (beta chain) was sequenced within a study of T cell repertoires in cytomegalovirus infection. Study-level information: From public TCR beta signatures came an indication of both CMV infection and matching HLA type.

Study results and limitations: Cumulative public TCR beta family frequency identified carriers of CMV plus the relevant HLA. HLA-C-restricted CMV clonotypes gave the most frequent clonotype in two of eight donors.

The CDR3 runs to 12 residues. In germline, CDR1 is LNHDA, CDR2 SQIVND (reference sequence). Trimming cost V 6 bases and J 6 bases, with 10 bases left between them. MiXCR was run by TCRdb on the reads, yielding one entry per CDR3 protein. Of around 280,000 distinct CDR3 sequences in the sample, approximately 10% are singletons; the top ten hold approximately 2.3%. A remark on this clonotype: Its specificity is unknown. A single base separates this from a much larger clone, so it may be a read error.

Input material: PBMCs. This rearrangement joins TRBV19 to TRBJ2-3; tentatively, D is TRBD1 (5 bases). The clonotype was recovered from a human donor in good health (CMV status not recorded). Some clones in this sample may be carry-over from other donors' samples. CDR3 nucleotides: TGTGCCAGTAGAATCAAGGGGGATACGCAGTATTTT. Its translation is CASRIKGDTQYF.